Listed below are T cell receptor beta chains from one sample, sequenced in a study of T cell responses to AZD1222 COVID-19 vaccine. Repertoires were generated with immunoSEQ multiplex PCR, while TCRdb's copy carries only in-frame clones and drops some. The table shows roughly 80,000 clones, with approximately 90% occurring only once. Sequenced material: peripheral blood, taken 28 days after the second AZD1222 dose. These receptors all stem from an adult who received the AZD1222 COVID-19 vaccine. Each CDR3 is given with its conserved first and last residue. A D gene is named only where the DNA matches it firmly. The size field is filled for only some rows; it gives once, few, many or a size class.

>-|-|TRBJ1-6|TRBV5-1
CASSLQAALGNSPLHF
TGCGCCAGCAGCTTGCAAGCAGCCCTCGGTAATTCACCCCTCCACTTT
>TRBD1|-|TRBJ1-5|TRBV9
CASSVPVHRGDNQPQHF
TGTGCCAGCAGCGTACCCGTCCACAGGGGTGACAATCAGCCCCAGCATTTT
>TRBD1|-|TRBJ1-4|TRBV5-1
CASSRTGDATNEKLFF
TGCGCCAGCAGCCGGACAGGGGATGCAACTAATGAAAAACTGTTTTTT
>-|once|TRBJ2-5|TRBV2
CASSEQGKETQYF
TGTGCCAGCAGTGAACAGGGAAAAGAGACCCAGTACTTC
>-|-|TRBJ1-1|TRBV20-1
CRETRGTEAFF
TGCAGGGAGACGAGGGGCACTGAAGCTTTCTTT
>TRBD2|-|TRBJ2-2|TRBV5-1
CASRPTGTSGAGELFF
TGCGCCAGCAGACCTACCGGGACTAGCGGAGCCGGGGAGCTGTTTTTT
>-|few|TRBJ2-2|TRBV5-4
CASSLTGNTGELFF
TGTGCCAGCAGCTTGACAGGGAACACCGGGGAGCTGTTTTTT
>-|-|TRBJ2-4|TRBV4-3
CASSQAESTSKNIQYF
TGCGCCAGCAGCCAAGCCGAATCCACTTCCAAAAACATTCAGTACTTC
>-|-|TRBJ2-2|TRBV18
CASSPTDGTGELFF
TGTGCCAGCTCACCAACAGACGGTACCGGGGAGCTGTTTTTT
>TRBD1|-|TRBJ1-6|TRBV19
CASRGGTVNSPLHF
TGTGCCAGCCGGGGAGGGACAGTAAATTCACCCCTCCACTTT
>-|-|TRBJ2-1|TRBV6-5
CATYGQGPYNEQFF
TGTGCCACCTATGGGCAGGGACCTTACAATGAGCAGTTCTTC
>TRBD1|once|TRBJ1-1|TRBV19
CATRDRVNTEAFF
TGTGCCACCCGGGACAGGGTGAACACTGAAGCTTTCTTT
>-|-|TRBJ1-1|TRBV28
CASSLSAGEGWNAEAFF
TGTGCCAGCAGTTTATCGGCAGGGGAAGGATGGAACGCTGAAGCTTTCTTT
>-|-|TRBJ1-4|TRBV19
CASSIDLNEKLFF
TGTGCCAGTAGTATAGACCTCAATGAAAAACTGTTTTTT
>-|-|TRBJ1-5|TRBV30
CAWSKLQGNQPQHF
TGTGCCTGGAGTAAGCTACAGGGCAATCAGCCCCAGCATTTT
>-|-|TRBJ2-5|TRBV4-3
CASSQKASDSFSYQETQYF
TGCGCCAGCAGCCAAAAGGCGTCGGACAGCTTCTCGTACCAAGAGACCCAGTACTTC
>-|-|TRBJ1-3|TRBV4-1
CASRKTVSGNTIYF
TGCGCCAGCAGAAAAACAGTTTCCGGAAACACCATATATTTT
>-|-|TRBJ2-7|TRBV24-1
CAPKGGPAYEQYF
TGTGCCCCAAAAGGGGGTCCCGCCTACGAGCAGTACTTC
>-|-|TRBJ1-2|TRBV12-3/TRBV12-4
CASSLDSSYGYTF
TGTGCCAGCAGTTTGGACAGTTCCTATGGCTACACCTTC
>-|-|TRBJ1-2|TRBV7-2
CASSLGGTTYGYTF
TGTGCCAGCAGCTTAGGCGGGACTACCTATGGCTACACCTTC
>TRBD2|-|TRBJ2-1|TRBV10-3
CAMTSGGAYEQFF
TGTGCCATGACTAGCGGGGGGGCCTATGAGCAGTTCTTC
>-|-|TRBJ1-6|TRBV18
CASSRGQGLGSPLHF
TGTGCCAGCTCACGAGGGCAGGGTCTCGGGTCACCCCTCCACTTT
>-|-|TRBJ2-5|TRBV20-1
CSASPPGRETQYF
TGCAGTGCTAGTCCCCCGGGGAGGGAGACCCAGTACTTC
>TRBD1|once|TRBJ1-2|TRBV7-2
CASSLEGRGTGVGYTF
TGTGCCAGCAGCTTAGAGGGAAGGGGGACAGGAGTTGGCTACACCTTC
>-|-|TRBJ1-1|TRBV7-2
CASSPPYISTEAFF
TGTGCCAGCAGCCCCCCTTATATTAGCACTGAAGCTTTCTTT
>-|-|TRBJ2-5|TRBV7-2
CASSSIPGGGYQETQYF
TGTGCCAGCAGCTCAATCCCGGGAGGGGGCTACCAAGAGACCCAGTACTTC
>-|-|TRBJ2-2|TRBV7-8
CASRGGAATGELFF
TGTGCCTCAAGGGGAGGAGCCGCCACCGGGGAGCTGTTTTTT
>-|-|TRBJ1-2|TRBV7-2
CASSSPGFDGYTF
TGTGCCAGCAGCTCCCCAGGTTTCGATGGCTACACCTTC
>TRBD2|-|TRBJ2-3|TRBV14
CASSLSTSGGTDTQYF
TGTGCCAGCAGCCTGTCGACTAGCGGGGGCACAGATACGCAGTATTTT
>TRBD1|-|TRBJ1-1|TRBV9
CASSGGGDRVNTEAFF
TGTGCCAGCAGCGGAGGGGGGGACAGGGTGAACACTGAAGCTTTCTTT
>-|once|TRBJ2-3|TRBV7-9
CASSRGPDTQYF
TGTGCCAGCAGCAGGGGTCCAGATACGCAGTATTTT
>TRBD2|-|TRBJ2-3|TRBV5-4
CASSLGTSKDTQYF
TGTGCCAGCAGCTTAGGGACTAGCAAAGATACGCAGTATTTT
>TRBD1|-|TRBJ2-2|TRBV5-4
CASSLGQGMTGELFF
TGTGCCAGCAGCTTGGGACAGGGTATGACCGGGGAGCTGTTTTTT
>-|-|TRBJ2-7|TRBV5-8
CASSLVAGWEQYF
TGTGCCAGCAGCTTGGTAGCCGGTTGGGAGCAGTACTTC
>TRBD1|-|TRBJ2-7|TRBV6-5
CASSFRDRGGHEQYF
TGTGCCAGCAGTTTCCGGGACAGGGGAGGCCACGAGCAGTACTTC
>TRBD1|-|TRBJ1-2|TRBV5-1
CASSKGQGALGYTF
TGCGCCAGCAGCAAAGGACAGGGGGCGTTAGGCTACACCTTC